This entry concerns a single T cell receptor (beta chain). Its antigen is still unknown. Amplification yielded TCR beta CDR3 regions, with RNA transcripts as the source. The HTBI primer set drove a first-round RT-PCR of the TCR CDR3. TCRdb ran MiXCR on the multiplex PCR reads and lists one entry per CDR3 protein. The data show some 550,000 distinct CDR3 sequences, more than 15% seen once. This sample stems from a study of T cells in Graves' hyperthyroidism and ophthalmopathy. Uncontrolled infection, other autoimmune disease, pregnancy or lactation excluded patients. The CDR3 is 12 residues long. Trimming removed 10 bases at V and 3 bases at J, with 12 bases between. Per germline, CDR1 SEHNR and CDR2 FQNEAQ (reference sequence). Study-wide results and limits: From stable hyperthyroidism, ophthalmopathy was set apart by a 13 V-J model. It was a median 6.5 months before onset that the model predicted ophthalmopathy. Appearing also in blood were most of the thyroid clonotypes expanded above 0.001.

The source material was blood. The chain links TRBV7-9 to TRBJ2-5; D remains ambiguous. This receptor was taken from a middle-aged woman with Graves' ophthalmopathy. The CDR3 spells CATGGLEETQYF. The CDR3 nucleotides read TGTGCCACTGGTGGTCTAGAAGAGACCCAGTACTTC.